This entry features one T cell receptor beta chain sequence. The antigen is undetermined. The CDR3 is 11 residues long. Per germline, CDR1 SEHNR and CDR2 FQNEAQ (reference sequence). After removal of 8 bases from V and 14 bases from J, the junction contained 11 bases not matched to a gene. The data are from a study of cytomegalovirus exposure and HLA in healthy donors. Study observations and caveats: Sequencing likely generated an artifact that appeared as a cluster of highly shared sequence variants.

60 Vbeta and 13 Jbeta primers were used in PCR. Measured with immunoSEQ multiplex PCR; TCRdb has only the in-frame clones, and not every one. The sample records 85,000 to 120,000 clones, 83% being singletons. Sequenced sample: PBMCs. V is TRBV7-9 and J is TRBJ1-2; 7 positions agree with TRBD1. This clonotype was sampled from a man between 40 and 49 years old in good health and CMV-seronegative. The CDR3 loop reads CASGATGMGTF. CDR3 in DNA: TGTGCCAGCGGTGCGACAGGGATGGGGACCTTC.